Reported below is one T cell receptor beta chain. V was pared by 1 base and J by 3 bases, with 6 bases of the junction left unmatched. The CDR3 is 17 amino acids. Germline loops: CDR1 LGHDT, CDR2 YNNKEL (reference sequence). In the source study's methods: Nucleated cell counts were estimated from reference gene primer amplification. TCRdb's copy holds only in-frame clones and misses some; the assay was immunoSEQ multiplex PCR. V and J calls and clone size are those listed in that table; D and trimming were worked out from the DNA. The table shows around 200,000 clones, with around 85% occurring only once. The sample originates from a study of blood T cell repertoires in COVID-19. Across the study: T cells, B-cell-depleted T cells, or PBMCs provided the cDNA or gDNA that served as material.

The chain employs TRBV3-1 (or the pseudogene TRBV3-2) and TRBJ1-6; TRBD1 aligns across 7 bases. The sequenced material came from peripheral blood. The source is a woman between 50 and 59 years old with acute or convalescent COVID-19. The CDR3 reads CASSQGTGVGYNSPLHF. Written as DNA, the CDR3 is TGTGCCAGCAGCCAAGGAACAGGGGTAGGCTATAATTCACCCCTCCACTTT.